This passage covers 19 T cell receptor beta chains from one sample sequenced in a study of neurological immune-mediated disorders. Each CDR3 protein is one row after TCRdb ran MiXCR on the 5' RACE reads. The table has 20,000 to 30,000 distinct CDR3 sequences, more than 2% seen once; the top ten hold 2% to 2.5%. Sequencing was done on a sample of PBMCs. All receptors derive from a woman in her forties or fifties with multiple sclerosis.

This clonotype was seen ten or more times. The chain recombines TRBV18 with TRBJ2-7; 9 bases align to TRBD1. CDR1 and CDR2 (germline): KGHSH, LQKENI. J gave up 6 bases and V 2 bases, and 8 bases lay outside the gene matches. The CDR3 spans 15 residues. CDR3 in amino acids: CASSPSPDRGREQYF. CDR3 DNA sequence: TGTGCCAGCTCACCATCTCCGGACAGGGGACGCGAGCAGTACTTC.

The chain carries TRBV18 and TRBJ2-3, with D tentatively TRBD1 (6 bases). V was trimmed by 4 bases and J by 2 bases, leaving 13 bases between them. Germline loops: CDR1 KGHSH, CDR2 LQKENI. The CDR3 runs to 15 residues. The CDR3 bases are TGTGCCAGCTCACTGAACAGGGCATCCACAGATACGCAGTATTTT. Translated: CASSLNRASTDTQYF.

CDR3 sequence: CASTSLMARARAFF. In nucleotides, the CDR3 is TGTGCCAGCACTTCCCTTATGGCCCGGGCGAGAGCTTTCTTT. The rearrangement links TRBV6-5 to TRBJ1-1; D not certain. The CDR3 length is 14 residues. Germline CDR1 MNHEY, CDR2 SVGAGI. V lost 7 bases to trimming and J lost 10 bases, with 22 bases between them.

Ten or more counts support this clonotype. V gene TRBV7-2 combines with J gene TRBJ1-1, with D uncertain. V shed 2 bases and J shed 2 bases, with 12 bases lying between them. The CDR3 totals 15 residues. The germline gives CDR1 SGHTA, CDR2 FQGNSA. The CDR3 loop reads CASSLTGSRNTEAFF. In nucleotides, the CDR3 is TGTGCCAGCAGCTTAACCGGCAGCCGAAACACTGAAGCTTTCTTT.

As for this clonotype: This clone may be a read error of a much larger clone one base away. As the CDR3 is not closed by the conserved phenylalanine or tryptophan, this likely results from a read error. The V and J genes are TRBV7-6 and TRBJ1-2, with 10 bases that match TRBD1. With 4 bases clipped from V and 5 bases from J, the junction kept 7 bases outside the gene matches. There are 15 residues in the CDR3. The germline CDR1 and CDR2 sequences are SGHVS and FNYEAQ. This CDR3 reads CASSYGTGDPYGYTC. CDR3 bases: TGTGCCAGCAGCTACGGGACAGGGGACCCTTATGGCTACACCTGC.

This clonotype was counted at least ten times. The CDR3 region has the DNA TGTGCCAGCAGCCCTCTGGGGGGCAGGGTAGATGAAAAACTGTTTTTT. Translating gives CASSPLGGRVDEKLFF. The chain joins TRBV11-2 to TRBJ1-4; possible D gene TRBD1, 6 bases. This CDR3 has 16 amino acids. Trimming cost V 5 bases and J 6 bases, with 19 bases left between them. The germline CDR1 and CDR2 sequences are SGHAT and FQNNGV.

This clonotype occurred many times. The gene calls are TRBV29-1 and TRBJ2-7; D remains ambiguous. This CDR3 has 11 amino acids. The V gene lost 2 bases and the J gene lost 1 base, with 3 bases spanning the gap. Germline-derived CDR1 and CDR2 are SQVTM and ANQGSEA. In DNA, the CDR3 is TGCAGCGTTGAACGGTCCTACGAGCAGTACTTC. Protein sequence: CSVERSYEQYF.

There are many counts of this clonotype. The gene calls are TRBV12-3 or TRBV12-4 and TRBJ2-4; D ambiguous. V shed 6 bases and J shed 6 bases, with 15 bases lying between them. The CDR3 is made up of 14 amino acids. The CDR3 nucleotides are TGTGCCAGCAGCCGAACTCTCACACCAAACATTCAGTACTTC. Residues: CASSRTLTPNIQYF.

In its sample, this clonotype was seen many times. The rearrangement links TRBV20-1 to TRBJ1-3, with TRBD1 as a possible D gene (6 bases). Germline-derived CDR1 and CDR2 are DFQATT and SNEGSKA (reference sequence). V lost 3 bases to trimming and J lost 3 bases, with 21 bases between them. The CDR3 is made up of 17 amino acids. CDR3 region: CSARALLTGIRGNTIYF. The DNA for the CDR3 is TGCAGTGCTAGGGCCTTGCTTACAGGGATTCGTGGAAACACCATATATTTT.

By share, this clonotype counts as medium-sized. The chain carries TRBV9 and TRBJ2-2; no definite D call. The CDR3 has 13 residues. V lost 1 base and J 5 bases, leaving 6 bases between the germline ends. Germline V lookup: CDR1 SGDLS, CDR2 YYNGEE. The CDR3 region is CASSVIGTGELFF. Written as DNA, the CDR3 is TGTGCCAGCAGCGTAATTGGGACCGGGGAGCTGTTTTTT.

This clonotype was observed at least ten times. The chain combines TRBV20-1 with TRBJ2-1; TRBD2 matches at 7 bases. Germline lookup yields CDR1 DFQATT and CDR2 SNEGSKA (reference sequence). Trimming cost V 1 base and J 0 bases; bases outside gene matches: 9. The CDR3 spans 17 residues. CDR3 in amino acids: CSARGLGPSGSYNEQFF. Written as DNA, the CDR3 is TGCAGTGCTAGAGGGCTAGGTCCTAGCGGCTCCTACAATGAGCAGTTCTTC.

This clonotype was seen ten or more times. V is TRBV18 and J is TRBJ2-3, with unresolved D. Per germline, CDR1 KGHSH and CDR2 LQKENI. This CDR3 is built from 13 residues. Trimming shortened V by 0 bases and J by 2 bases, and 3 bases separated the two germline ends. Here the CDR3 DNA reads TGTGCCAGCTCACCACCGGTCACAGATACGCAGTATTTT. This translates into CASSPPVTDTQYF.

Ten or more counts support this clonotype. CDR3 protein: CASSLRLAATYEQYF. The CDR3 DNA is TGTGCCAGCAGCTTGAGACTAGCGGCAACCTACGAGCAGTACTTC. The V call is TRBV5-5, the J call TRBJ2-7; 9 bases align to TRBD2. Losses at the gene ends were 1 base for V and 2 bases for J; bases not matched to a gene: 4. Germline V gene sequence: CDR1 SGHKS, CDR2 YYEKEE (reference sequence). The CDR3 runs to 15 residues. Looking up the rest from reference TRBV5-5 and TRBJ2-7 gives the full variable domain: DAGVTQSPTHLIKTRGQQVTLRCSPISGHKSVSWYQQVLGQGPQFIFQYYEKEERGRGNFPDRFSARQFPNYSSELNVNALLLGDSALYLCASSLRLAATYEQYFGPGTRLTVT.

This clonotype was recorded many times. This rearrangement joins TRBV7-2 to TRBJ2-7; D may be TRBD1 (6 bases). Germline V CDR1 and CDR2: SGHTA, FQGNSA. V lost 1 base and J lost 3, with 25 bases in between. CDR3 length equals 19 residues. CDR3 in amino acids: CASSLVWFRGYSPIYEQYF. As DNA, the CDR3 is TGTGCCAGCAGCTTAGTATGGTTCAGGGGATATTCCCCCATCTACGAGCAGTACTTC.

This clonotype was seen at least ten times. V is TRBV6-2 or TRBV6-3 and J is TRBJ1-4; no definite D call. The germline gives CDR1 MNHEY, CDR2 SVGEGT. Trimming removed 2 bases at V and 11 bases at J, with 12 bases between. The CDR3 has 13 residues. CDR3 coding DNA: TGTGCCAGCAGTTACCCACCGTTCCGGAAACTGTTTTTT. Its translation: CASSYPPFRKLFF.

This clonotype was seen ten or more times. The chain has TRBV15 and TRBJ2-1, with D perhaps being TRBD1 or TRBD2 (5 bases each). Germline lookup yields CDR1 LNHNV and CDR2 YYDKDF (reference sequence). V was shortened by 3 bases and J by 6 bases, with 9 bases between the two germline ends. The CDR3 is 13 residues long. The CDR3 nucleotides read TGTGCCACCAGCAGTTGGGACGCCAATGAGCAGTTCTTC. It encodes CATSSWDANEQFF.

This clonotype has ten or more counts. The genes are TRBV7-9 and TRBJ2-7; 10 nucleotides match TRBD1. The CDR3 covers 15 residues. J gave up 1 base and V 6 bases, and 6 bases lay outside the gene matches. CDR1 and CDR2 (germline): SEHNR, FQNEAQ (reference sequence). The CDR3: CASRRGDRGSYEQYF. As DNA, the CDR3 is TGTGCCAGCAGGCGAGGGGACAGGGGTTCCTACGAGCAGTACTTC.

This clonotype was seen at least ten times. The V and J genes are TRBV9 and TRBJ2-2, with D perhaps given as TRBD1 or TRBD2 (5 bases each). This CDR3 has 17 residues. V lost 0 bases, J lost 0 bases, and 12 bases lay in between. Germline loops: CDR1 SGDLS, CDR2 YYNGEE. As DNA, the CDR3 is TGTGCCAGCAGCGTAGCTCGGGACCGCCCGAACACCGGGGAGCTGTTTTTT. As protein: CASSVARDRPNTGELFF. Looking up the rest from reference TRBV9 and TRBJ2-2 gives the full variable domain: DSGVTQTPKHLITATGQRVTLRCSPRSGDLSVYWYQQSLDQGLQFLIQYYNGEERAKGNILERFSAQQFPDLHSELNLSSLELGDSALYFCASSVARDRPNTGELFFGEGSRLTVL.

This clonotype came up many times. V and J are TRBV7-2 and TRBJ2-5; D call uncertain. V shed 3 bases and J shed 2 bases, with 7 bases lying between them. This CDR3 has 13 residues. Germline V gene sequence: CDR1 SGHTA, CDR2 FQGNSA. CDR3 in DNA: TGTGCCAGCAGCTTTGACGGACAAGAGACCCAGTACTTC. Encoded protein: CASSFDGQETQYF. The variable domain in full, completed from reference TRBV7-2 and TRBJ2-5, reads GAGVSQSPSNKVTEKGKDVELRCDPISGHTALYWYRQSLGQGLEFLIYFQGNSAPDKSGLPSDRFSAERTGGSVSTLTIQRTQQEDSAVYLCASSFDGQETQYFGPGTRLLVL.